Below are 21 T cell receptor beta chains sequenced from a single sample in a study of blood T cells in healthy people across ages. Primed by a sample-barcoded 5' primer and a J-beta primer mix, a second PCR proceeded for roughly 7 to 11 cycles. TCRdb analysed the 5' RACE reads with MiXCR anew, one entry per CDR3 protein. The sample lists about 840,000 distinct CDR3 sequences, 29% occurring once. These data were also reused for a study on T cells of mothers and their children.

Sample: blood. The receptors originated from a woman aged 40-49 years in good health.

A note on this clonotype: A much larger clone differs by one base, so this may be a read error. V and J are TRBV6-1 and TRBJ2-7; TRBD2 aligns across 7 bases. The trim removed 5 bases at V and 10 bases at J, leaving 20 bases unmatched. Per germline, CDR1 MNHNS and CDR2 SASEGT. The CDR3 has 16 amino acids. CDR3 residues: CASSLGNAGVGEPQYF. Written as DNA, the CDR3 is TGTGCCAGCAGTTTAGGGAACGCGGGGGTCGGAGAGCCCCAGTACTTC.

In its sample, this clonotype was seen many times. The genes are TRBV20-1 and TRBJ2-7; D call uncertain. V was shortened by 1 base and J by 5 bases, with 9 bases between the two germline ends. Germline V gives CDR1 DFQATT, CDR2 SNEGSKA (reference sequence). The CDR3 spans 12 residues. In DNA, the CDR3 is TGCAGTGCTAGAGGGCACAACAACGAGCAGTACTTC. Its protein is CSARGHNNEQYF.

This chain connects TRBV20-1 to TRBJ2-7; D unresolved. V shed 3 bases and J shed 3 bases, with 9 bases lying between them. CDR1 is DFQATT and CDR2 is SNEGSKA in the germline V gene (reference sequence). The CDR3 runs to 12 residues. The CDR3: CSASVFSYEQYF. As DNA, the CDR3 is TGCAGTGCTAGTGTGTTCAGCTACGAGCAGTACTTC.

This clonotype was seen a handful of times. The chain has TRBV14 and TRBJ1-2; perhaps TRBD1 as D (6 bases). Trimming took off 0 bases at V and 7 bases at J, with 12 bases between the two ends. Per the germline V gene, CDR1 is SGHDN and CDR2 is FVKESK. The CDR3 sequence is 14 residues long. CDR3 sequence (DNA): TGTGCCAGCAGCCAAGATAGTGGGGGGCTTGGCTACACCTTC. This sequence encodes CASSQDSGGLGYTF.

This clonotype has at least ten counts. V is TRBV5-1 and J is TRBJ2-5; possibly TRBD1 or TRBD2 for D (5 bases each). The V end lost 1 base, the J end lost 11 bases, and 12 bases lay between the germline ends. The CDR3 is made up of 12 amino acids. CDR1 SGHRS and CDR2 YFSETQ come from the germline V gene. This chain's CDR3 is CASSLNQGEQYF. The CDR3 region has the DNA TGCGCCAGCAGCTTGAACCAGGGAGAGCAGTACTTC.

This chain joins TRBV27 and TRBJ2-4, with TRBD1 matching over 10 bases. This CDR3 comprises 16 residues. Trimming removed 5 bases from V and 0 bases from J; junction bases left unmatched: 4. In germline, CDR1 is MNHEY, CDR2 SMNVEV (reference sequence). The DNA for the CDR3 is TGTGCCAGCAGTATTGACAGGGGGCTAGCCAAAAACATTCAGTACTTC. Translated, it gives CASSIDRGLAKNIQYF.

The rearrangement links TRBV4-3 to TRBJ2-7; D might be TRBD1 (6 bases). V lost 0 bases to trimming and J lost 0 bases, with 21 bases between them. The CDR3 has 19 residues. CDR1 and CDR2 from the germline V gene are LGHNA and YSLEER. CDR3 loop: CASSQDRLVMTGSSYEQYF. The CDR3 DNA reads TGCGCCAGCAGCCAAGATAGACTGGTAATGACAGGAAGCTCCTACGAGCAGTACTTC.

V and J are TRBV12-3 or TRBV12-4 and TRBJ1-5; D ambiguous. The CDR3 sequence is 16 residues long. V lost 2 bases and J 2 bases, leaving 13 bases between the germline ends. CDR3 protein: CASSLFLGDGNQPQHF. CDR3 DNA sequence: TGTGCCAGCAGTTTATTTCTTGGGGATGGCAATCAGCCCCAGCATTTT.

Comment on this clonotype: As the CDR3 is not closed by the conserved phenylalanine or tryptophan, this likely results from a read error. V gene TRBV20-1 combines with J gene TRBJ2-1; D remains unclear. The CDR3 has 17 residues. Germline CDR1 and CDR2: DFQATT and SNEGSKA (reference sequence). V lost 4 bases and J 0 bases, leaving 19 bases between the germline ends. The CDR3 coding sequence is TGCAGTGCTATGTTTGCCTACCCCAGGAGCTCCTACAATGAGCAGTTCGTC. Protein sequence: CSAMFAYPRSSYNEQFV.

The V call is TRBV28, the J call TRBJ2-4, with 10 bases that match TRBD2. Germline V gene lookup returns CDR1 MDHEN and CDR2 SYDVKM. The junction had 15 bases not matched to a gene; V was cut back by 3 bases and J by 13 bases. The CDR3 runs to 16 residues. The CDR3 nucleotides read TGTGCCAGCAGTTTTTGGAGCGGGGGGGCTTACAATGAGCAGTACTTC. This codes for CASSFWSGGAYNEQYF.

The chain links TRBV6-5 to TRBJ2-3; D may correspond to TRBD1 or TRBD2 (7 bases each). Germline V CDR1 and CDR2: MNHEY, SVGAGI. Trimming removed 2 bases from V and 5 bases from J, with 11 bases in between. The CDR3 sequence is 14 residues long. The CDR3 sequence: CASSYARGGDTQYF. The DNA of the CDR3 is TGTGCCAGCAGTTACGCCAGGGGGGGAGATACGCAGTATTTT.

This clonotype was counted ten times or more. V is TRBV12-3 or TRBV12-4 and J is TRBJ2-5, with 11 bases identical to TRBD2. V was clipped by 5 bases and J by 4 bases; unmatched bases: 6. The CDR3 runs to 15 residues. The CDR3 here is CASSPLAGGPETQYF. Here the CDR3 DNA reads TGTGCCAGCAGTCCTCTAGCGGGGGGCCCAGAGACCCAGTACTTC.

This clonotype was observed at least ten times. This CDR3 reads CASSYRSSYNEQFF. The CDR3 DNA reads as TGTGCCAGCAGCTATAGGAGCTCCTACAATGAGCAGTTCTTC. The rearrangement uses TRBV6-5 and TRBJ2-1; D unresolved. The length of the CDR3 is 14 residues. Germline V gene data show CDR1 as MNHEY and CDR2 as SVGAGI. V shed 6 bases and J shed 0 bases, with 9 bases lying between them.

This clonotype occurred a few times. V is TRBV28 and J is TRBJ2-7, with 8 bases matching TRBD1. CDR3 length: 14 residues. The V and J ends lost 7 bases and 3 bases, in that order; junction bases with no gene match: 8. Germline values: CDR1 MDHEN, CDR2 SYDVKM. The CDR3 reads CASIMDRASYEQYF. DNA for the CDR3: TGTGCCAGCATCATGGACAGGGCGAGCTACGAGCAGTACTTC.

This sequence joins TRBV4-3 and TRBJ2-7; a weak D match, TRBD1 (6 bases). Trimming took off 0 bases at V and 3 bases at J, with 18 bases between the two ends. The CDR3 has 17 residues. The V gene's germline CDR1 is LGHNA and CDR2 YSLEER. In DNA, the CDR3 is TGCGCCAGCAGCCAAGACACACACCTACAGGGCCACTACGAGCAGTACTTC. This codes for CASSQDTHLQGHYEQYF.

The V and J genes are TRBV20-1 and TRBJ2-1; perhaps TRBD2 as D (7 bases). The DNA end lines up better with TRBJ2-7; the J call may be wrong. The CDR3 extends over 18 amino acids. The V gene's germline CDR1 is DFQATT and CDR2 SNEGSKA (reference sequence). CDR3 sequence reads: CSTLGGGRTSGSYNEQYF. The CDR3, as DNA: TGCAGTACCTTGGGGGGGGGGCGCACCTCTGGCTCCTACAATGAGCAGTACTTC.

This clonotype has only a few counts. The V and J genes are TRBV12-3 or TRBV12-4 and TRBJ2-3; D assignment may be TRBD1 or TRBD2 (5 bases each). This CDR3 has 14 residues. V was cut by 3 bases and J by 2 bases, with 9 bases left in between. The CDR3 spells CASSFRGLTDTQYF. The DNA for the CDR3 is TGTGCCAGCAGTTTCCGGGGCCTCACAGATACGCAGTATTTT.

In its sample, this clonotype was seen many times. The rearrangement joins TRBV3-1 to TRBJ1-2, with 8 bases lining up with TRBD1. The CDR3 spans 15 residues. Germline V CDR1 and CDR2: LGHDT, YNNKEL (reference sequence). The ends lost 3 bases at V and 4 bases at J; junction bases unmatched: 7. CDR3 sequence reads: CASSQNPQGGYGYTF. The CDR3 bases are TGTGCCAGCAGCCAGAACCCACAGGGGGGCTATGGCTACACCTTC.

This clonotype was counted between two and nine times. The chain joins TRBV6-2 or TRBV6-3 to TRBJ2-7, with TRBD2 matching over 9 bases. CDR3 size: 15 residues. The germline V gene has CDR1 MNHEY and CDR2 SVGEGT. V shed 5 bases, J shed 0 bases, and the junction held 5 bases outside the gene matches. This CDR3 is CASSRSSGNSYEQYF. In nucleotides, the CDR3 is TGTGCCAGCAGTCGTTCTAGCGGGAACTCCTACGAGCAGTACTTC.

In its sample, this clonotype was seen many times. This chain joins TRBV7-8 and TRBJ2-3, with D perhaps TRBD1 (7 bases). The V gene lost 3 bases and the J gene lost 1 base, with 20 bases spanning the gap. Germline loops: CDR1 SGHVS, CDR2 FQNEAQ. The CDR3 consists of 18 residues. The CDR3 sequence: CASSFLFRGASGTDTQYF. CDR3 bases: TGTGCCAGCAGCTTCTTATTCAGGGGGGCTAGCGGCACAGATACGCAGTATTTT.

This clonotype was observed a handful of times. The genes are TRBV20-1 and TRBJ1-5, with D perhaps matching TRBD1 (6 bases). Germline assignment: CDR1 DFQATT and CDR2 SNEGSKA (reference sequence). This CDR3 is 13 amino acids long. Trimming pared 5 bases from V and 3 bases from J, leaving 11 bases between. CDR3 in DNA: TGCAGTGCTGGGGACAACCCCAATCAGCCCCAGCATTTT. Translating gives CSAGDNPNQPQHF.